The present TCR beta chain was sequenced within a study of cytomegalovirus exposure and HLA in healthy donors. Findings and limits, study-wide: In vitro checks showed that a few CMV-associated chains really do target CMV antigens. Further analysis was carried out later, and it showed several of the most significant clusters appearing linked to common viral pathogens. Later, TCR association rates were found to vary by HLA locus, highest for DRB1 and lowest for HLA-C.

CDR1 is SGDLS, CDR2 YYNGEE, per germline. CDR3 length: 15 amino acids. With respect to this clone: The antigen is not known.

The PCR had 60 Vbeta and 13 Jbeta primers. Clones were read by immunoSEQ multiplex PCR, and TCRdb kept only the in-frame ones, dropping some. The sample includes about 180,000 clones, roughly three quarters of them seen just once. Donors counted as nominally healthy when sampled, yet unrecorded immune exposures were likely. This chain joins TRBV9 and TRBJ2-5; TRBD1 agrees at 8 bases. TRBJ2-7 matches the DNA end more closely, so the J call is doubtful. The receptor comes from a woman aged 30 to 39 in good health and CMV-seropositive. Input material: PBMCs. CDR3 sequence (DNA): TGTGCCAGCAGCGTAGCTGGACAGGGCGACTACGAGCAGTACTTC. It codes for CASSVAGQGDYEQYF.